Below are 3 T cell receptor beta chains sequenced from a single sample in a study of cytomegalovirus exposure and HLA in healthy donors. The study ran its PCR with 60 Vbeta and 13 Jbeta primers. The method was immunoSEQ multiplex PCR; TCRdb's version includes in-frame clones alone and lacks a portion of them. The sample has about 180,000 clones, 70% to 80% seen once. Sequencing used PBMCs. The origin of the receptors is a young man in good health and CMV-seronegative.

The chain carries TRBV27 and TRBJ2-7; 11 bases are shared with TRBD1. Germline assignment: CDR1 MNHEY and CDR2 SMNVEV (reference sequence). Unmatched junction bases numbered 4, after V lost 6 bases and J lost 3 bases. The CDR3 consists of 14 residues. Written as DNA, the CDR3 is TGTGCCAGCAGCCCCGGGACAGGGGGCTACGAGCAGTACTTC. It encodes CASSPGTGGYEQYF.

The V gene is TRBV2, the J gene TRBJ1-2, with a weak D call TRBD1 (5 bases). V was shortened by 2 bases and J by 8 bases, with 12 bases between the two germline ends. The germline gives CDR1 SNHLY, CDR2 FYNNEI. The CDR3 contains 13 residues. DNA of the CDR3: TGTGCCAGCAGTGAAACCCCCCAGGGAGGCTACACCTTC. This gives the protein CASSETPQGGYTF.

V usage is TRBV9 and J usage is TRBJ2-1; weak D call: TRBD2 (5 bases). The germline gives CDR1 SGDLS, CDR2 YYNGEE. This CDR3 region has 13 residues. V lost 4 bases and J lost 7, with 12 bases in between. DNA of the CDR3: TGTGCCAGCAGCCCGGACTGGCATAATGAGCAGTTCTTC. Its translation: CASSPDWHNEQFF.